A selection of T cell receptor beta chains follows, all from one sample in a study of cytomegalovirus exposure and HLA in healthy donors. TCRdb keeps only in-frame clones here, not all; method: immunoSEQ multiplex PCR. Here the sample table reports more than 100,000 clones. Sequencing was carried out using PBMCs. All receptors come from a woman aged 40 to 49 in good health and CMV-seronegative. The CDR3 runs from the conserved cysteine through the conserved F or W. Each record gives: D gene, J gene, V gene, CDR3 protein, CDR3 DNA. D genes are given only for firm matches.

d_call: TRBD2; j_call: TRBJ2-5; v_call: TRBV11-1; cdr3_aa: CASSSGLAGGKETQYF; cdr3_nt: TGTGCCAGCAGTTCTGGACTAGCGGGGGGGAAAGAGACCCAGTACTTC
d_call: TRBD1; j_call: TRBJ2-7; v_call: TRBV28; cdr3_aa: CASSLTGGRTYEQYF; cdr3_nt: TGTGCCAGCAGTTTAACAGGGGGTCGAACCTACGAGCAGTACTTC
d_call: TRBD1; j_call: TRBJ2-1; v_call: TRBV5-1; cdr3_aa: CASSQDRDYNEQFF; cdr3_nt: TGCGCCAGCAGCCAGGACAGGGATTACAATGAGCAGTTCTTC
d_call: NA; j_call: TRBJ1-3; v_call: TRBV15; cdr3_aa: CATSRDRETGNTIYF; cdr3_nt: TGTGCCACCAGCAGAGACAGGGAAACTGGAAACACCATATATTTT
d_call: NA; j_call: TRBJ2-3; v_call: TRBV10-2; cdr3_aa: CASSGAGLVADTQYF; cdr3_nt: TGCGCCAGCAGTGGGGCAGGGCTGGTCGCAGATACGCAGTATTTT
d_call: TRBD1; j_call: TRBJ2-2; v_call: TRBV5-4; cdr3_aa: CASSGTGRNTGELFF; cdr3_nt: TGTGCCAGCAGCGGGACAGGGCGGAACACCGGGGAGCTGTTTTTT
d_call: NA; j_call: TRBJ2-1; v_call: TRBV11-3; cdr3_aa: CASSLAGRGGYNEQFF; cdr3_nt: TGTGCCAGCAGCTTAGCAGGGAGGGGGGGGTACAATGAGCAGTTCTTC
d_call: NA; j_call: TRBJ1-5; v_call: TRBV7-2; cdr3_aa: CASSFQATSNQPQHF; cdr3_nt: TGTGCCAGCAGCTTCCAGGCGACTAGCAATCAGCCCCAGCATTTT
d_call: NA; j_call: TRBJ1-1; v_call: TRBV7-9; cdr3_aa: CASSFGGQNTEAFF; cdr3_nt: TGTGCCAGCAGCTTCGGAGGGCAGAACACTGAAGCTTTCTTT
d_call: NA; j_call: TRBJ2-3; v_call: TRBV5-5; cdr3_aa: CASSPVTDTQYF; cdr3_nt: TGTGCCAGCAGCCCCGTCACAGATACGCAGTATTTT
d_call: NA; j_call: TRBJ2-3; v_call: TRBV5-1; cdr3_aa: CASSLGADDTQYF; cdr3_nt: TGCGCCAGCAGCTTGGGGGCCGACGATACGCAGTATTTT
d_call: NA; j_call: TRBJ2-3; v_call: TRBV11-2; cdr3_aa: CASSSSGRDTQYF; cdr3_nt: TGTGCCAGCAGCTCGTCAGGGCGGGATACGCAGTATTTT
d_call: TRBD1; j_call: TRBJ2-1; v_call: TRBV19; cdr3_aa: CASSLRQGGLEQFF; cdr3_nt: TGTGCCAGTAGCCTCCGACAGGGGGGACTAGAGCAGTTCTTC
d_call: NA; j_call: TRBJ1-2; v_call: TRBV7-3; cdr3_aa: CASSEQGLLGYGYTF; cdr3_nt: TGTGCCAGCAGCGAACAGGGTCTTCTTGGCTATGGCTACACCTTC
d_call: NA; j_call: TRBJ1-4; v_call: TRBV6-6; cdr3_aa: CASSYRSGATNEKLFF; cdr3_nt: TGTGCCAGCAGTTACCGGAGCGGCGCAACTAATGAAAAACTGTTTTTT
d_call: NA; j_call: TRBJ1-3; v_call: TRBV7-9; cdr3_aa: CASSLLNLIAGNTIYF; cdr3_nt: TGTGCCAGCAGCCTCCTTAATTTGATAGCTGGAAACACCATATATTTT
d_call: TRBD1; j_call: TRBJ1-2; v_call: TRBV5-8; cdr3_aa: CASSSGTAIYTF; cdr3_nt: TGTGCCAGCAGCTCAGGGACAGCAATCTACACCTTC
d_call: NA; j_call: TRBJ1-5; v_call: TRBV4-2; cdr3_aa: CASSQDGGSQPQHF; cdr3_nt: TGTGCCAGCAGCCAAGATGGGGGGAGTCAGCCCCAGCATTTT
d_call: NA; j_call: TRBJ1-5; v_call: TRBV4-3; cdr3_aa: CASSQDGGEGISPSIF; cdr3_nt: NA
d_call: TRBD2; j_call: TRBJ2-5; v_call: TRBV6-5; cdr3_aa: CASTPGGGLQETQYF; cdr3_nt: TGTGCCAGCACTCCGGGGGGGGGACTTCAAGAGACCCAGTACTTC
d_call: NA; j_call: TRBJ2-2; v_call: TRBV5-1; cdr3_aa: CASSRLDRYTGELFF; cdr3_nt: TGCGCCAGCAGCCGTCTGGACAGATACACCGGGGAGCTGTTTTTT
d_call: NA; j_call: TRBJ2-7; v_call: TRBV6-1; cdr3_aa: CASSMTDPNHEQYF; cdr3_nt: TGTGCCAGCAGCATGACAGACCCCAACCACGAGCAGTACTTC
d_call: NA; j_call: TRBJ2-5; v_call: TRBV28; cdr3_aa: CASSFRETQYF; cdr3_nt: TGTGCCAGCAGTTTTCGGGAGACCCAGTACTTC
d_call: NA; j_call: TRBJ2-7; v_call: TRBV28; cdr3_aa: CASSLLRSYEQYF; cdr3_nt: TGTGCCAGCAGTTTACTCAGATCCTACGAGCAGTACTTC
d_call: TRBD2; j_call: TRBJ2-3; v_call: TRBV29-1; cdr3_aa: CSSAGDLADTQYF; cdr3_nt: TGCAGCTCGGCGGGAGATTTGGCAGATACGCAGTATTTT
d_call: TRBD1; j_call: TRBJ1-1; v_call: TRBV19; cdr3_aa: CASRAQGGSGTFF; cdr3_nt: TGTGCCAGTAGGGCCCAGGGGGGTTCAGGAACTTTCTTT
d_call: NA; j_call: TRBJ1-2; v_call: TRBV28; cdr3_aa: CASSLSGYGYTF; cdr3_nt: TGTGCCAGCAGTTTATCCGGCTATGGCTACACCTTC
d_call: NA; j_call: TRBJ2-5; v_call: TRBV5-6; cdr3_aa: CASRLGLQGTQYF; cdr3_nt: TGTGCCAGCAGGCTGGGACTACAGGGGACCCAGTACTTC
d_call: NA; j_call: TRBJ1-2; v_call: TRBV29-1; cdr3_aa: CSVSRSNYGYTF; cdr3_nt: TGCAGCGTTTCTAGGTCAAACTATGGCTACACCTTC
d_call: NA; j_call: TRBJ1-2; v_call: TRBV20-1; cdr3_aa: CSARAGDGYTF; cdr3_nt: TGCAGTGCTAGAGCCGGAGACGGCTACACCTTC
d_call: NA; j_call: TRBJ1-1; v_call: TRBV4-3; cdr3_aa: CASSQDPRSWGVGTEAFF; cdr3_nt: TGCGCCAGCAGCCAAGATCCTAGGTCTTGGGGAGTCGGGACTGAAGCTTTCTTT
d_call: TRBD2; j_call: TRBJ2-3; v_call: TRBV5-1; cdr3_aa: CASSPGLAGGGADTQYF; cdr3_nt: TGCGCCAGCAGCCCTGGACTAGCGGGGGGAGGGGCAGATACGCAGTATTTT
d_call: NA; j_call: TRBJ1-5; v_call: TRBV28; cdr3_aa: CASILGGRSNQPQHF; cdr3_nt: TGTGCCAGCATTCTAGGTGGCAGAAGCAATCAGCCCCAGCATTTT
d_call: TRBD1; j_call: TRBJ1-4; v_call: TRBV6-1; cdr3_aa: CASSATGAQGKLFF; cdr3_nt: TGTGCCAGCAGTGCTACAGGGGCCCAAGGAAAACTGTTTTTT